Presented here are 9 T cell receptor beta chains from one specimen sequenced in a study of blood T cells in healthy people across ages. It was with a sample-barcoded 5' primer and a J-beta primer mix that a second PCR of roughly 6 to 12 cycles was run. TCRdb analysed the 5' RACE reads with MiXCR anew, one entry per CDR3 protein. This table holds some 1.5 million distinct CDR3 sequences, 28% found once. The source material was blood. The origin of the receptors is a woman between 25 and 40 years old in good health.

This clonotype has only a few counts. The chain recombines TRBV7-2 with TRBJ1-6, with D possibly being TRBD1 (6 bases). The CDR3 spans 18 residues. The V gene's germline CDR1 is SGHTA and CDR2 FQGNSA. The V and J ends lost 4 bases and 0 bases respectively, with 16 bases between them. The CDR3 DNA reads TGTGCCAGCAGCTCCAGGGGCCCCTGGAGCTCCTATAATTCACCCCTCCACTTT. It translates to CASSSRGPWSSYNSPLHF.

About this clonotype itself: With a much larger clone just one base away, this may be a read error. The gene calls are TRBV27 and TRBJ2-7; TRBD2 agrees at 7 bases. Germline lookup yields CDR1 MNHEY and CDR2 SMNVEV (reference sequence). The CDR3 has 16 amino acids. V lost 10 bases to trimming and J lost 7 bases; unmatched junction nucleotides: 22. The CDR3 sequence is CAISLLLAGVLVEQYF. Here the CDR3 DNA reads TGTGCCATCAGCCTGCTCTTGGCGGGAGTTTTGGTTGAGCAGTACTTC.

This clonotype showed up just a few times. A read error may be the cause here, since a much bigger clone is one base away. The J gene is TRBJ1-1, the V gene TRBV20-1; unclear D gene. Germline CDR1 DFQATT, CDR2 SNEGSKA (reference sequence). The CDR3 is 13 amino acids. The CDR3 DNA reads TGCGGATTCAATCGCCCCGGTTTTAAAGAAGCTTTCTTT. It translates to CGFNRPGFKEAFF.

The chain uses TRBV5-1 and TRBJ2-2, with TRBD2 identical over 7 bases. This CDR3 has 15 amino acids. The junction had 4 bases not matched to a gene; V was cut back by 2 bases and J by 3 bases. Per germline, CDR1 SGHRS and CDR2 YFSETQ. CDR3 in DNA: TGCGCCAGCAGCTTTCGGGACTATTACACCGGGGAGCTGTTTTTT. This sequence encodes CASSFRDYYTGELFF.

Concerning this clonotype: It may be a read error: a sequence one base away is much more abundant. The V gene is TRBV6-5, the J gene TRBJ2-3; D may match TRBD1 or TRBD2 (5 bases each). Germline assignment: CDR1 MNHEY and CDR2 SVGAGI. The CDR3 has 14 residues. CDR3 bases: TGTGCCTGCAGCCCCTGGATTGGGGGAGATACGCAGTATTTT. Protein: CACSPWIGGDTQYF.

As for this clonotype: One junction end does not reproduce the germline sequence, and a read error may be involved. The chain is built from TRBV5-1 and TRBJ1-2, with D hard to call. The CDR3 runs 12 residues. From germline, CDR1 is SGHRS and CDR2 YFSETQ. The CDR3 reads CASSLEGYGNTF. The CDR3 DNA is TGCGCCAGCAGCTTGGAGGGATATGGCAACACCTTC.

The chain is built from TRBV7-9 and TRBJ2-7; the D gene is possibly TRBD1 (6 bases). From germline, CDR1 is SEHNR and CDR2 FQNEAQ (reference sequence). The V and J ends lost 4 bases and 8 bases respectively, with 12 bases between them. This CDR3 comprises 12 residues. The CDR3 region has the DNA TGTGCCAGCAGCTCGACAGGAAACCAGCAGTACTTC. Amino acid sequence: CASSSTGNQQYF.

The sample holds a few counts of this clonotype. The rearrangement uses TRBV30 and TRBJ2-7, with D possibly being TRBD1 (6 bases). The germline V and J ends were trimmed by 3 bases and 4 bases, with 13 bases remaining between them. This CDR3 comprises 13 residues. CDR1 is GTSNPN, CDR2 SVGIG, per germline (reference sequence). The CDR3 DNA reads TGTGCCTGGAGACAGGGCCAGGGGTACGAGCAGTACTTC. Translation gives CAWRQGQGYEQYF.

This clonotype occurred many times. The chain employs TRBV6-4 and TRBJ2-7; no definite D call. Between the trimmed V and J ends, which lost 4 bases and 6 bases, there was a span of 28 bases. CDR1 MRHNA and CDR2 SNTAGT come from the germline V gene. There are 18 residues in the CDR3. The CDR3 spells CASSAPRRSAQDLSEQYF. CDR3 nucleotides: TGTGCCAGCAGTGCCCCCCGTAGGTCGGCCCAGGACCTTTCCGAGCAGTACTTC.